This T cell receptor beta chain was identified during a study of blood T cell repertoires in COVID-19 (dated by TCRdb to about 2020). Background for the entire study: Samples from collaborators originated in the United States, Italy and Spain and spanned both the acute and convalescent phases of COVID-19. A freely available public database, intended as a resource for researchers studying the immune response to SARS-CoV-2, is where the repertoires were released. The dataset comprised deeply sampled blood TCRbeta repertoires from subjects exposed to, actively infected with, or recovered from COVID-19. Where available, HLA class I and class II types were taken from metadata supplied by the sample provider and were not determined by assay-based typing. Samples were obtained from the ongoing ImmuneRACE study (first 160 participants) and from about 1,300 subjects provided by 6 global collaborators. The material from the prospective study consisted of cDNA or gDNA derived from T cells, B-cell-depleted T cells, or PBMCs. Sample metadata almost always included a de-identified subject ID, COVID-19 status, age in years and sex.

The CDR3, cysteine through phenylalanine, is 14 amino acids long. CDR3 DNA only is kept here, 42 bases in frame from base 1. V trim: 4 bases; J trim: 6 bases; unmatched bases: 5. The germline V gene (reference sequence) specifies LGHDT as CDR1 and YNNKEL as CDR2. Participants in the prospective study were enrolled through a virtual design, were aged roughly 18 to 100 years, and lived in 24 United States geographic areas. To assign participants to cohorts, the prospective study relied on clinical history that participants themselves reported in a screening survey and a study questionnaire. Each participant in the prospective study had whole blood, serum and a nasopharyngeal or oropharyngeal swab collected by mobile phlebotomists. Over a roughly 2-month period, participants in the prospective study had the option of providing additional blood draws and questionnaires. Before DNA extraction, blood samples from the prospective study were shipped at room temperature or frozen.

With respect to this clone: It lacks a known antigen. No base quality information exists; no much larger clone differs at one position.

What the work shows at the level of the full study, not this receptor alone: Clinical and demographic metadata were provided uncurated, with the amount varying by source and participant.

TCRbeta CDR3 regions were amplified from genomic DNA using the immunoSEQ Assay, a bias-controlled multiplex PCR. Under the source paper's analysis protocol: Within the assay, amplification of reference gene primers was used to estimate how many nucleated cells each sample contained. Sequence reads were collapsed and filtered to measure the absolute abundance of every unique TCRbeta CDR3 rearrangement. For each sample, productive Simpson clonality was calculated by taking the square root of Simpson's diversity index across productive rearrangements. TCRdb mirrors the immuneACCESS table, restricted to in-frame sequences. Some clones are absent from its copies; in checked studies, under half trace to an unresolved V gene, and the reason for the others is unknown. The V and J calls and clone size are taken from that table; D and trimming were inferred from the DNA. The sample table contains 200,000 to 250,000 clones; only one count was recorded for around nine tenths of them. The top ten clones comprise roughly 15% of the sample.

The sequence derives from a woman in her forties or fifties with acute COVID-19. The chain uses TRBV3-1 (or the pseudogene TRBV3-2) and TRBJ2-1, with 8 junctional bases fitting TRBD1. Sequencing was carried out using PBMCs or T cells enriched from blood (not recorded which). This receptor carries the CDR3 CASSLRTGFNEQFF. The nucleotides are TGTGCCAGCAGCCTACGGACAGGGTTCAATGAGCAGTTCTTC.